The following is a T cell receptor (beta chain) sequence with its context. The data were obtained in a study of OX40 agonist ivuxolimab in advanced cancers. Across the whole study: Enrolled patients in dose escalation had cancers that were hepatocellular carcinoma, melanoma, renal cell or head and neck cancer. Treatment received earlier with anti-PD-1, anti-PD-L1 or anti-CTLA-4 agents was allowed, and 40% had some.

Profiled with immunoSEQ multiplex PCR; TCRdb holds only in-frame clones, not every one. This repertoire shows more than 25,000 clones, roughly 90% found once; its top ten account for 25% to 40%. This CDR3 comprises 14 residues. Looked up from germline, CDR1 is MNHEY and CDR2 is SMNVEV (reference sequence). Trimming shortened V by 1 base and J by 6 bases, and 9 bases separated the two germline ends. This chain connects TRBV27 to TRBJ1-4; D is unclear. This sequence originates from an adult with an advanced solid tumor such as melanoma, head and neck, liver or kidney cancer. This specimen consisted of CD4+ or CD8+ T cells sorted from blood, obtained in a trial of the OX40 agonist ivuxolimab. CDR3 residues: CASSLLGQDEKLFF. CDR3 bases: TGTGCCAGCAGTTTATTAGGCCAGGATGAAAAACTGTTTTTT.